This TCR beta chain was observed in a study of T cell changes during pregnancy in multiple sclerosis. Clones were sequenced by immunoSEQ multiplex PCR, and TCRdb holds only the in-frame ones, with some missing. This sample has some 99,000 clones, with roughly 92% found just once. This CDR3 is built from 12 residues. The V gene's germline CDR1 is MNHNS and CDR2 SASEGT. Trimming took off 4 bases at V and 8 bases at J, with 11 bases between the two ends. The sequencing used peripheral blood, collected after pregnancy. The chain combines TRBV6-1 with TRBJ1-2, with D perhaps TRBD1 (6 bases). This TCR derives from a female donor with multiple sclerosis, enrolled in a pregnancy study. CDR3 sequence: CASSAGAPGYTF. Here the CDR3 DNA reads TGTGCCAGCAGTGCAGGGGCCCCAGGCTACACCTTC.